A single sample is the source of the 29 T cell receptor beta chains below, sequenced in a study of siplizumab effects on memory and regulatory T cells. The data were produced by immunoSEQ multiplex PCR, yet TCRdb's version contains in-frame clones alone and is incomplete. Among 100,000 or so clones listed, around 93% were seen once. What was sequenced was non-Treg CD4+ T cells sorted from blood. Receptors were obtained from a human donor in good health.

The chain uses TRBV21-1 and TRBJ2-3; TRBD2, as called in the table, went unchecked against the DNA. TRBV21-1 is tagged as a pseudogene. The CDR3 has 16 residues. The CDR3 region has the DNA TGTGCCAGCAGCAAAGTTAGCGGGGAAAGCACAGATACGCAGTATTTT. It is translated as CASSKVSGESTDTQYF.

The CDR3 DNA is TGTGCCAGCAGTGGGAAGTACAAAAACATTCAGTACTTC. It is translated as CASSGKYKNIQYF. The chain recombines TRBV28 with TRBJ2-4; D ambiguous. V gave up 5 bases and J gave up 3 bases, with 8 bases separating them. The length of the CDR3 is 13 residues. Per germline, CDR1 MDHEN and CDR2 SYDVKM. The whole variable domain, remainder taken from reference TRBV28 and TRBJ2-4, is DVKVTQSSRYLVKRTGEKVFLECVQDMDHENMFWYRQDPGLGLRLIYFSYDVKMKEKGDIPEGYSVSREKKERFSLILESASTNQTSMYLCASSGKYKNIQYFGAGTRLSVL.

The count of this clone is one. V usage is TRBV28 and J usage is TRBJ1-2; TRBD1 aligns across 8 bases. Germline-derived CDR1 and CDR2 are MDHEN and SYDVKM. CDR3 length equals 13 residues. The V and J ends lost 6 bases and 4 bases, in that order; junction bases with no gene match: 4. CDR3 amino acids: CASSRQGPYGYTF. The CDR3 coding sequence is TGTGCCAGCAGCAGACAGGGGCCCTATGGCTACACCTTC.

CDR3 DNA sequence: TGTGCCAGCAGCGCCCTCCTAGCTAACTATGGCTACACCTTC. Its translation is CASSALLANYGYTF. This chain links TRBV5-5 with TRBJ1-2; no definite D call. V dropped 4 bases and J dropped 0 bases, with 10 bases sitting between them. CDR1 and CDR2 (germline): SGHKS, YYEKEE (reference sequence). The CDR3 is made up of 14 amino acids.

V and J are TRBV10-2 and TRBJ2-5; D possibly corresponds to TRBD2 (5 bases). V dropped 4 bases and J dropped 2 bases, with 11 bases sitting between them. Germline loops: CDR1 WSHSY, CDR2 SAAADI. The CDR3 spans 14 residues. The CDR3 region has the DNA TGCGCCAGCAGTGTCACTAGGATACAAGAGACCCAGTACTTC. Translating it yields CASSVTRIQETQYF.

V and J are TRBV5-1 and TRBJ2-2; D is undetermined. V lost 2 bases, J lost 3 bases, and 8 bases lay in between. CDR3 length: 14 residues. In germline, CDR1 is SGHRS, CDR2 YFSETQ. In DNA form, the CDR3 reads TGCGCCAGCAGCTTATTCGGAGACACCGGGGAGCTGTTTTTT. This translates into CASSLFGDTGELFF.

This clone is a singleton in its sample. The chain couples TRBV5-6 to TRBJ1-3; possibly TRBD1 for D (5 bases). V was trimmed by 3 bases and J by 0 bases, leaving 10 bases between them. This CDR3 region has 15 residues. Germline values: CDR1 SGHDT, CDR2 YYEEEE. DNA of the CDR3: TGTGCCAGCAGCTGGGGACGGATCTCTGGAAACACCATATATTTT. Translation: CASSWGRISGNTIYF.

This chain joins TRBV20-1 and TRBJ2-1; D gene uncertain. This CDR3 comprises 10 residues. Germline-derived CDR1 and CDR2 are DFQATT and SNEGSKA (reference sequence). V was clipped by 1 base and J by 14 bases, with 9 bases between them. CDR3 sequence (DNA): TGCAGTGCTAGAGTGGAGTCTGAGTTCTTC. This encodes CSARVESEFF.

J is TRBJ2-1 and V is TRBV14; D is unresolved. The germline gives CDR1 SGHDN, CDR2 FVKESK. V lost 0 bases to trimming and J lost 12 bases, with 12 bases between them. CDR3 length equals 13 residues. The CDR3 region has the DNA TGTGCCAGCAGCCAAGATGGGCGGAGAGGGCAGTTCTTC. It specifies CASSQDGRRGQFF.

The rearrangement uses TRBV15 and TRBJ2-7, with 9 bases identical to TRBD1. Germline V gene sequence: CDR1 LNHNV, CDR2 YYDKDF (reference sequence). The CDR3 sequence is 13 residues long. Trimming removed 5 bases from V and 3 bases from J; junction bases left unmatched: 2. The CDR3 sequence: CATSLTGGYEQYF. In DNA form, the CDR3 reads TGTGCCACCAGCTTGACAGGGGGCTACGAGCAGTACTTC.

The chain links TRBV2 to TRBJ1-5; 8 positions match TRBD1. From germline, CDR1 is SNHLY and CDR2 FYNNEI. The CDR3 totals 13 residues. V gave up 7 bases and J gave up 7 bases; unmatched junction bases: 6. The CDR3 loop is CASTDREVQPQHF. CDR3 nucleotides: TGTGCCAGCACGGACAGGGAAGTACAGCCCCAGCATTTT. Full variable domain (missing parts from reference TRBV2 and TRBJ1-5): EPEVTQTPSHQVTQMGQEVILRCVPISNHLYFYWYRQILGQKVEFLVSFYNNEISEKSEIFDDQFSVERPDGSNFTLKIRSTKLEDSAMYFCASTDREVQPQHFGDGTRLSIL.

The V gene is TRBV19, the J gene TRBJ2-3, with 9 bases matching TRBD2. CDR3 size: 19 residues. Germline-derived CDR1 and CDR2 are LNHDA and SQIVND (reference sequence). The trim removed 3 bases at V and 4 bases at J, leaving 17 bases unmatched. DNA for the CDR3: TGTGCCAGTAGTATGCAAAGCGGGAGGCCGACCAGGTCCCCAGATACGCAGTATTTT. It yields the protein CASSMQSGRPTRSPDTQYF.

This chain connects TRBV18 to TRBJ2-7; D gene ambiguous. There are 13 residues in the CDR3. The V gene's germline CDR1 is KGHSH and CDR2 LQKENI. The V and J ends lost 2 bases and 4 bases respectively, with 9 bases between them. CDR3: CASSPGVGYEQYF. The CDR3 DNA sequence: TGTGCCAGCTCACCAGGGGTAGGGTACGAGCAGTACTTC. Drawing the rest from reference TRBV18 and TRBJ2-7, the complete variable domain is NAGVMQNPRHLVRRRGQEARLRCSPMKGHSHVYWYRQLPEEGLKFMVYLQKENIIDESGMPKERFSAEFPKEGPSILRIQQVVRGDSAAYFCASSPGVGYEQYFGPGTRLTVT.

The chain links TRBV9 to TRBJ2-3; D ambiguous. Per the germline V gene, CDR1 is SGDLS and CDR2 is YYNGEE. Trimming pared 3 bases from V and 3 bases from J, leaving 8 bases between. This CDR3 comprises 13 residues. The CDR3: CASSADVTDTQYF. CDR3 DNA sequence: TGTGCCAGCAGCGCGGACGTAACAGATACGCAGTATTTT.

This clone was found a few times. V usage is TRBV6-1 and J usage is TRBJ2-5; possible D gene TRBD1, 7 bases. The CDR3 has 15 residues. Germline assignment: CDR1 MNHNS and CDR2 SASEGT. V was shortened by 6 bases and J by 2 bases, with 16 bases between the two germline ends. The CDR3 DNA follows: TGTGCCAGCAGGGCGCGGGACAGCCGGCAAGAGACCCAGTACTTC. Translating it yields CASRARDSRQETQYF.

This clone occurred once. This chain links TRBV28 with TRBJ2-7; tentative D call: TRBD1 (5 bases). Trimming cost V 2 bases and J 6 bases, with 17 bases left between them. Germline V gene sequence: CDR1 MDHEN, CDR2 SYDVKM. This CDR3 comprises 15 residues. DNA of the CDR3: TGTGCCAGCAGTTTAAATCCCAGGGTAGTCGGCGAGCAGTACTTC. This codes for CASSLNPRVVGEQYF.

On this clone itself: The identical CDR3 is also encoded by other nucleotide sequences in the sample. The chain has TRBV7-8 and TRBJ2-7, with a weak D call TRBD2 (7 bases). This CDR3 spans 17 amino acids. Per germline, CDR1 SGHVS and CDR2 FQNEAQ. V was pared by 5 bases and J by 8 bases, with 28 bases between. The CDR3 coding sequence is TGTGCCAGCAGCCCCCGTTTCGCAGGGGAGGGAGGGACTCAGCAGTACTTC. Translated, it gives CASSPRFAGEGGTQQYF.

The chain recombines TRBV9 with TRBJ2-7, with D perhaps TRBD2 (6 bases). The CDR3 has 12 amino acids. CDR1 and CDR2 (germline): SGDLS, YYNGEE. The V end lost 3 bases, the J end lost 6 bases, and 10 bases lay between the germline ends. CDR3 loop: CASSAWGGEQYF. The CDR3 DNA sequence: TGTGCCAGCAGCGCATGGGGAGGCGAGCAGTACTTC.

This clone showed up just a few times. This chain joins TRBV5-1 and TRBJ1-6; no clear D. V was shortened by 0 bases and J by 10 bases, with 14 bases between the two germline ends. Per germline, CDR1 SGHRS and CDR2 YFSETQ. CDR3 length: 15 amino acids. The CDR3 coding sequence is TGCGCCAGCAGCTTGGATAGAGGACGGGGATCACCCCTCCACTTT. Translation: CASSLDRGRGSPLHF.

In this sample, this clone turned up once. CDR3 coding DNA: TGTGCCAGTTCAAAGACTAGCGGGAGTATTGCGGATGAGCAGTTCTTC. Translating gives CASSKTSGSIADEQFF. The gene calls are TRBV19 and TRBJ2-1; 12 bases are shared with TRBD2. Trimming took 8 bases from V and 8 from J; bases not matched to a gene: 13. The CDR3 is 16 residues long. CDR1 LNHDA and CDR2 SQIVND come from the germline V gene (reference sequence).

V and J are TRBV5-1 and TRBJ2-2; TRBD2 agrees at 14 bases. The CDR3 contains 18 residues. Per germline, CDR1 SGHRS and CDR2 YFSETQ. V lost 4 bases to trimming and J lost 5 bases; unmatched junction nucleotides: 10. The CDR3 region is CASSRIPGLAGETGELFF. CDR3 DNA: TGCGCCAGCAGCAGAATCCCGGGACTAGCGGGAGAGACCGGGGAGCTGTTTTTT. The full variable domain, its missing parts supplied by reference TRBV5-1 and TRBJ2-2, is KAGVTQTPRYLIKTRGQQVTLSCSPISGHRSVSWYQQTPGQGLQFLFEYFSETQRNKGNFPGRFSGRQFSNSRSEMNVSTLELGDSALYLCASSRIPGLAGETGELFFGEGSRLTVL.

This clone has more than one count but fewer than ten. The V call is TRBV2, the J call TRBJ1-5; 7 bases map to TRBD1. Germline values: CDR1 SNHLY, CDR2 FYNNEI. The length of the CDR3 is 15 residues. V dropped 1 base and J dropped 7; count of bases not matched to a gene: 7. CDR3 bases: TGTGCCAGCAGTGAAGTTTCGGGGGGACAGCAGCCCCAGCATTTT. Protein sequence: CASSEVSGGQQPQHF. Based on the CDR3 plus reference TRBV2 and TRBJ1-5, the full variable domain is EPEVTQTPSHQVTQMGQEVILRCVPISNHLYFYWYRQILGQKVEFLVSFYNNEISEKSEIFDDQFSVERPDGSNFTLKIRSTKLEDSAMYFCASSEVSGGQQPQHFGDGTRLSIL.

The chain recombines TRBV7-2 with TRBJ2-1; the match to TRBD2 covers 8 bases. Germline-derived CDR1 and CDR2 are SGHTA and FQGNSA. The CDR3 totals 16 residues. Trimming took 3 bases from V and 3 from J; bases not matched to a gene: 7. The CDR3 spells CASSFLAGFIYNEQFF. DNA for the CDR3: TGTGCCAGCAGCTTCTTAGCGGGATTCATCTACAATGAGCAGTTCTTC.

This chain links TRBV30 with TRBJ1-1; D unresolved. This CDR3 has 13 amino acids. CDR1 is GTSNPN, CDR2 SVGIG, per germline (reference sequence). V gave up 2 bases and J gave up 0 bases, with 7 bases separating them. Written as DNA, the CDR3 is TGTGCCTGGAGTTTTAGTTTGAACACTGAAGCTTTCTTT. It yields the protein CAWSFSLNTEAFF.

V and J are TRBV4-1 and TRBJ2-7, with a tentative D call TRBD1 (6 bases). Germline V CDR1 and CDR2: MGHRA, YSYEKL. V shed 0 bases and J shed 3 bases, with 6 bases lying between them. The CDR3 is 13 amino acids. CDR3 residues: CASSQEQGYEQYF. The CDR3 nucleotides are TGCGCCAGCAGCCAAGAACAGGGCTACGAGCAGTACTTC.

The chain couples TRBV5-1 to TRBJ2-1; D call uncertain. V shed 1 base and J shed 8 bases, with 7 bases lying between them. The CDR3 covers 12 residues. Germline V gives CDR1 SGHRS, CDR2 YFSETQ. In DNA form, the CDR3 reads TGCGCCAGCAGCTTGAGTGGGCATGAGCAGTTCTTC. It encodes CASSLSGHEQFF.

The V gene is TRBV2, the J gene TRBJ1-4, with a tentative D call TRBD1 (6 bases). Trimming cost V 10 bases and J 0 bases, with 12 bases left between them. The V gene's germline CDR1 is SNHLY and CDR2 FYNNEI. This CDR3 has 14 residues. The CDR3 nucleotides are TGTGCCACCGGGACAACTGCAACTAATGAAAAACTGTTTTTT. As protein: CATGTTATNEKLFF. Based on the CDR3 plus reference TRBV2 and TRBJ1-4, the full variable domain is EPEVTQTPSHQVTQMGQEVILRCVPISNHLYFYWYRQILGQKVEFLVSFYNNEISEKSEIFDDQFSVERPDGSNFTLKIRSTKLEDSAMYFCATGTTATNEKLFFGSGTQLSVL.

The chain combines TRBV27 with TRBJ2-5; D assignment may be TRBD1 or TRBD2 (5 bases each). The CDR3 consists of 15 residues. V was cut by 3 bases and J by 0 bases, with 11 bases left in between. Per the germline V gene, CDR1 is MNHEY and CDR2 is SMNVEV (reference sequence). CDR3 region: CASSFLGEYQETQYF. CDR3 nucleotide sequence: TGTGCCAGCAGTTTTTTGGGGGAGTACCAAGAGACCCAGTACTTC.

A single count supports this clone. The same CDR3 arises from other DNA sequences in this sample as well. The chain has TRBV9 and TRBJ2-5; no firm D call. CDR3 length: 13 residues. V shed 1 base and J shed 4 bases, with 8 bases lying between them. CDR1 SGDLS and CDR2 YYNGEE come from the germline V gene. The CDR3 DNA is TGTGCCAGCAGCGTAAGTCCTGGAGAGACCCAGTACTTC. Translating it yields CASSVSPGETQYF. The whole variable domain, remainder taken from reference TRBV9 and TRBJ2-5, is DSGVTQTPKHLITATGQRVTLRCSPRSGDLSVYWYQQSLDQGLQFLIQYYNGEERAKGNILERFSAQQFPDLHSELNLSSLELGDSALYFCASSVSPGETQYFGPGTRLLVL.